These 20 T cell receptor beta chains share one sample of origin, sequenced in a study of cytomegalovirus exposure and HLA in healthy donors. PCR involved 60 Vbeta and 13 Jbeta primers. Here immunoSEQ multiplex PCR was the method, and the copy in TCRdb shows in-frame clones only, minus some. The profile covers some 120,000 clones, with roughly 80% appearing a single time and approximately 10% taken by the ten largest. Sequences were obtained from PBMCs. The receptor source for this set is a male donor in good health and CMV-seropositive.

This clone was observed a handful of times. CDR3 DNA: TGCGCCAGCAGCTTGGTAGGACAGGGGATGAATGAGCAGTTCTTC. This sequence encodes CASSLVGQGMNEQFF. This chain uses TRBV5-1 with TRBJ2-1; 9 bases align to TRBD1. The germline V gene encodes CDR1 SGHRS and CDR2 YFSETQ. V trimming: 0 bases; J trimming: 7 bases; junction bases outside the gene matches: 5. The CDR3 has 15 amino acids.

The chain couples TRBV28 to TRBJ2-7, with 8 bases matching TRBD2. The V and J ends lost 3 bases and 0 bases, in that order; junction bases with no gene match: 1. Germline V gene data show CDR1 as MDHEN and CDR2 as SYDVKM. CDR3 length: 14 residues. CDR3 sequence reads: CASSFSGGSYEQYF. The DNA for the CDR3 is TGTGCCAGCAGTTTCAGCGGGGGCTCCTACGAGCAGTACTTC.

This clone turned up a few times. The chain combines TRBV30 with TRBJ1-6; D is ambiguous. Germline lookup yields CDR1 GTSNPN and CDR2 SVGIG (reference sequence). This CDR3 has 14 residues. V shed 0 bases and J shed 6 bases, with 9 bases lying between them. The CDR3: CAWSVRAANSPLHF. Here the CDR3 DNA reads TGTGCCTGGAGTGTGAGGGCAGCTAATTCACCCCTCCACTTT. Together with reference TRBV30 and TRBJ1-6, the CDR3 gives the full variable domain: SQTIHQWPATLVQPVGSPLSLECTVEGTSNPNLYWYRQAAGRGLQLLFYSVGIGQISSEVPQNLSASRPQDRQFILSSKKLLLSDSGFYLCAWSVRAANSPLHFGNGTRLTVT.

The chain combines TRBV2 with TRBJ2-7, with 9 positions matching TRBD2. V gave up 9 bases and J gave up 3 bases; unmatched junction bases: 9. The CDR3 sequence is 14 residues long. From germline, CDR1 is SNHLY and CDR2 FYNNEI. The CDR3 region is CAREVLAGSYEQYF. The CDR3, as DNA: TGTGCCAGAGAAGTCCTAGCGGGGAGCTACGAGCAGTACTTC. Looking up the rest from reference TRBV2 and TRBJ2-7 gives the full variable domain: EPEVTQTPSHQVTQMGQEVILRCVPISNHLYFYWYRQILGQKVEFLVSFYNNEISEKSEIFDDQFSVERPDGSNFTLKIRSTKLEDSAMYFCAREVLAGSYEQYFGPGTRLTVT.

V gene TRBV7-2 combines with J gene TRBJ1-2; 12 bases map to TRBD1. From germline, CDR1 is SGHTA and CDR2 FQGNSA. The junction had 10 bases not matched to a gene; V was cut back by 4 bases and J by 4 bases. The CDR3 is made up of 17 amino acids. Here the CDR3 DNA reads TGTGCCAGCAGCTGCCGGGACAGGGGGCTTGAAACCTATGGCTACACCTTC. This translates into CASSCRDRGLETYGYTF.

The chain has TRBV27 and TRBJ2-7, with D perhaps TRBD2 (5 bases). CDR1 MNHEY and CDR2 SMNVEV come from the germline V gene (reference sequence). The V gene lost 1 base and the J gene lost 0 bases, with 7 bases spanning the gap. This CDR3 contains 14 residues. The CDR3 region has the DNA TGTGCCAGCAGTTTATTGGCGGGCTCCTACGAGCAGTACTTC. It translates to CASSLLAGSYEQYF.

The CDR3 sequence: CASSSPAGAREQFF. The CDR3 coding sequence is TGTGCCAGCAGCTCCCCGGCGGGAGCGAGGGAGCAGTTCTTC. This chain connects TRBV11-2 to TRBJ2-1; 7 nucleotides line up with TRBD2. The CDR3 has 14 residues. Germline CDR1 and CDR2: SGHAT and FQNNGV. V lost 4 bases, J lost 10 bases, and 10 bases stayed unmatched.

This clone showed up just a few times. The J gene is TRBJ1-2, the V gene TRBV7-8, with D uncertain. This CDR3 contains 13 residues. Trimming pared 3 bases from V and 0 bases from J, leaving 5 bases between. Germline CDR1 and CDR2: SGHVS and FQNEAQ. Written as DNA, the CDR3 is TGTGCCAGCAGCTTTAGTTCTAACTATGGCTACACCTTC. Translated: CASSFSSNYGYTF.

V is TRBV5-4 and J is TRBJ2-3, with 7 positions matching TRBD1. The germline V gene has CDR1 SGHNT and CDR2 YYREEE (reference sequence). Unmatched junction bases numbered 6, after V lost 4 bases and J lost 1 base. The CDR3 runs to 15 residues. The CDR3: CASSTGTARTDTQYF. CDR3 bases: TGTGCCAGCAGCACCGGGACAGCCCGCACAGATACGCAGTATTTT.

The chain employs TRBV5-4 and TRBJ2-1; 7 nucleotides line up with TRBD1. Germline values: CDR1 SGHNT, CDR2 YYREEE (reference sequence). J was trimmed by 5 bases and V by 5 bases; bases with no gene match: 7. The CDR3 runs to 14 residues. The CDR3 reads CASRNDRANNEQFF. CDR3 nucleotide sequence: TGTGCCAGCAGGAATGACAGGGCTAACAATGAGCAGTTCTTC.

The J gene is TRBJ2-3, the V gene TRBV7-3; the D gene is possibly TRBD2 (6 bases). The CDR3 length is 17 residues. V was cut by 5 bases and J by 6 bases, with 24 bases left in between. Germline CDR1 SGHTA, CDR2 FQGTGA. The CDR3, as DNA: TGTGCCAGCAGCCCTGGACATGGGGAGGACTTTTTGGATACGCAGTATTTT. Translation gives CASSPGHGEDFLDTQYF.

This clone was picked up a small number of times. The chain couples TRBV28 to TRBJ1-5; tentative D call: TRBD1 (5 bases). V was trimmed by 3 bases and J by 9 bases, leaving 30 bases between them. This CDR3 region has 19 residues. Germline V gene data show CDR1 as MDHEN and CDR2 as SYDVKM. For the CDR3, the DNA is TGTGCCAGCAGTTTTAGGGGATTCGGGCAGGGCTACCCCTCTCTGCCCCAGCATTTT. It specifies CASSFRGFGQGYPSLPQHF. The full variable domain, in which reference TRBV28 and TRBJ1-5 provide the parts outside the CDR3, is DVKVTQSSRYLVKRTGEKVFLECVQDMDHENMFWYRQDPGLGLRLIYFSYDVKMKEKGDIPEGYSVSREKKERFSLILESASTNQTSMYLCASSFRGFGQGYPSLPQHFGDGTRLSIL.

The chain joins TRBV6-5 to TRBJ1-5, with 7 bases identical to TRBD1. This CDR3 spans 14 amino acids. The germline gives CDR1 MNHEY, CDR2 SVGAGI. V dropped 5 bases and J dropped 7; count of bases not matched to a gene: 8. CDR3 nucleotide sequence: TGTGCCAGCAGTCCCGACAGGGAAATCCAGCCCCAGCATTTT. Its translation: CASSPDREIQPQHF.

The chain couples TRBV28 to TRBJ2-5; 8 bases match TRBD2. This CDR3 spans 15 amino acids. After removal of 5 bases from V and 6 bases from J, the junction contained 11 bases not matched to a gene. The germline CDR1 and CDR2 sequences are MDHEN and SYDVKM. The CDR3 coding sequence is TGTGCCAGCAGTGGGGCGGGAGGACGGAGAAAGACCCAGTACTTC. Translation: CASSGAGGRRKTQYF.

CDR3 sequence reads: CASSHNSYEQYF. The DNA of the CDR3 is TGTGCCAGCAGCCACAACTCCTACGAGCAGTACTTC. This rearrangement joins TRBV5-6 to TRBJ2-7; D gene uncertain. The germline CDR1 and CDR2 sequences are SGHDT and YYEEEE. This CDR3 contains 12 residues. V gave up 4 bases and J gave up 0 bases, with 5 bases separating them.

The rearrangement joins TRBV29-1 to TRBJ2-7, with a possible D match to TRBD1 (6 bases). This CDR3 spans 12 amino acids. V was trimmed by 4 bases and J by 4 bases, leaving 11 bases between them. CDR1 SQVTM and CDR2 ANQGSEA come from the germline V gene. This CDR3 reads CSVVARGYEQYF. CDR3 DNA sequence: TGCAGCGTTGTAGCCAGGGGATACGAGCAGTACTTC.

V usage is TRBV30 and J usage is TRBJ1-5; TRBD1 matches at 9 bases. Trimming cost V 1 base and J 1 base; bases outside gene matches: 2. Germline CDR1 reads GTSNPN; CDR2 reads SVGIG (reference sequence). The length of the CDR3 is 15 residues. The chain's CDR3 is CAWSEDRGSNQPQHF. In nucleotides, the CDR3 is TGTGCCTGGAGTGAGGACAGGGGAAGCAATCAGCCCCAGCATTTT.

This clone was counted a few times. J is TRBJ1-4 and V is TRBV7-2, with TRBD1 matching over 7 bases. Germline loops: CDR1 SGHTA, CDR2 FQGNSA. The length of the CDR3 is 13 residues. J gave up 8 bases and V 2 bases, and 2 bases lay outside the gene matches. CDR3: CASSLYRGEKLFF. The CDR3 nucleotides read TGTGCCAGCAGCTTATACAGGGGAGAAAAACTGTTTTTT.

This clone was found a few times. V gene TRBV13 combines with J gene TRBJ2-1, with a possible D match to TRBD1 (6 bases). Germline values: CDR1 PRHDT, CDR2 FYEKMQ (reference sequence). The CDR3 is 15 amino acids. Trimming took 5 bases from V and 8 from J, leaving 19 bases between them. The CDR3 reads CASSLGKGGGHEQFF. The CDR3 region has the DNA TGTGCCAGCAGCCTCGGGAAAGGTGGGGGCCATGAGCAGTTCTTC.

This chain links TRBV10-1 with TRBJ1-2; TRBD1 is a possible D gene (5 bases). Deletions cut 10 bases from V and 8 bases from J, with 11 bases between. Looked up from germline, CDR1 is WNHNN and CDR2 is SYGVQD (reference sequence). CDR3 length equals 10 residues. CDR3 coding DNA: TGCGCCAAGGAGCGGGGGGGCTACACCTTC. Encoded protein: CAKERGGYTF.